These 19 T cell receptor beta chains originate from one sample sequenced in a study of cytomegalovirus exposure and HLA in healthy donors. It was with 60 Vbeta and 13 Jbeta primers that the PCR ran. Profiled with immunoSEQ multiplex PCR; TCRdb holds only in-frame clones, not every one. This table has around 140,000 clones, over 60% appearing once. The sample taken for sequencing was PBMCs. The origin of the receptors is a man aged 40-55 years in good health and CMV-seronegative.

As DNA, the CDR3 is TGCGCCAGCAGCTTGGGGTCGGGGGAGAACACTGAAGCTTTCTTT. This translates into CASSLGSGENTEAFF. The J gene is TRBJ1-1, the V gene TRBV5-1, with a tentative D call TRBD1 (5 bases). The CDR3 is 15 amino acids. Trimming pared 0 bases from V and 1 base from J, leaving 10 bases between. Germline CDR1 and CDR2: SGHRS and YFSETQ.

The V gene is TRBV4-2, the J gene TRBJ2-7, with 7 bases lining up with TRBD1. The CDR3 is 16 amino acids. Germline CDR1 and CDR2: LGHNA and YNFKEQ. Trimming took 0 bases from V and 2 from J; bases not matched to a gene: 7. The CDR3 nucleotides are TGTGCCAGCAGCCAAGAATTGGGACAGCTAACCTACGAGCAGTACTTC. This sequence encodes CASSQELGQLTYEQYF.

V is TRBV11-2 and J is TRBJ2-5; the D is unclear. Trimming took 5 bases from V and 4 from J, leaving 17 bases between them. The CDR3 covers 15 residues. The germline CDR1 and CDR2 sequences are SGHAT and FQNNGV. DNA of the CDR3: TGTGCCAGCAGCGGTGGCGTGTCAGGCCTAGAGACCCAGTACTTC. Protein product: CASSGGVSGLETQYF.

The J gene is TRBJ2-3, the V gene TRBV5-1, with D possibly matching TRBD1 (6 bases). V lost 4 bases, J lost 3 bases, and 15 bases lay in between. The CDR3 loop spans 15 amino acids. From germline, CDR1 is SGHRS and CDR2 YFSETQ. CDR3 sequence reads: CASSETGTRTDTQYF. The CDR3 nucleotides are TGCGCCAGCAGCGAAACAGGGACGAGGACAGATACGCAGTATTTT. The whole variable domain, remainder taken from reference TRBV5-1 and TRBJ2-3, is KAGVTQTPRYLIKTRGQQVTLSCSPISGHRSVSWYQQTPGQGLQFLFEYFSETQRNKGNFPGRFSGRQFSNSRSEMNVSTLELGDSALYLCASSETGTRTDTQYFGPGTRLTVL.

Turning to this clone: Within the sample, other DNA sequences also encode this same CDR3. The rearrangement links TRBV19 to TRBJ2-6; 7 bases agree with TRBD1. Looked up from germline, CDR1 is LNHDA and CDR2 is SQIVND (reference sequence). This CDR3 region has 16 residues. J gave up 2 bases and V 4 bases, and 5 bases lay outside the gene matches. In DNA form, the CDR3 reads TGTGCCAGTAGTACGCTACAGGGGACTGGGGCCAACGTCCTGACTTTC. Translated, it gives CASSTLQGTGANVLTF.

The sample holds a few counts of this clone. The rearrangement links TRBV6-6 to TRBJ2-1; D not resolved. Trimming removed 2 bases at V and 4 bases at J, with 3 bases between. This CDR3 comprises 12 residues. CDR1 and CDR2 from the germline V gene are MNHNY and SVGAGI (reference sequence). CDR3 protein: CASSYPYNEQFF. CDR3 bases: TGTGCCAGCAGTTACCCGTACAATGAGCAGTTCTTC.

The CDR3 DNA reads as TGTGCCAGTAGTATTCGACAGGGACTCTGGGAGACCCAGTACTTC. Translation gives CASSIRQGLWETQYF. J is TRBJ2-5 and V is TRBV19; weak D call: TRBD1 (7 bases). The V gene's germline CDR1 is LNHDA and CDR2 SQIVND (reference sequence). Trimming removed 3 bases from V and 5 bases from J, with 16 bases in between. This CDR3 contains 15 residues.

The chain carries TRBV6-5 and TRBJ2-7; tentative D call: TRBD1 (6 bases). The CDR3 has 13 residues. Germline V CDR1 and CDR2: MNHEY, SVGAGI. The V end was cut by 5 bases, the J end by 7 bases, with 15 bases between. The CDR3 DNA is TGTGCCAGCAGTCAGAGCAGGGGCGGGGAGCAGTACTTC. Translation: CASSQSRGGEQYF.

Worth noting for this clone: An end of the junction differs from the germline gene, which may be a read error. CDR3 sequence reads: CASSLVLVASNQQFF. The CDR3 DNA follows: TGTGCCAGCAGCTTGGTACTAGTCGCTTCCAATCAGCAGTTCTTC. The chain carries TRBV5-5 and TRBJ2-1; D perhaps matches TRBD2 (5 bases). Germline lookup yields CDR1 SGHKS and CDR2 YYEKEE (reference sequence). CDR3 length: 15 residues.

CDR3 loop: CASSVFSQGDGELFF. CDR3 DNA: TGTGCCAGCAGCGTATTCTCACAGGGGGACGGGGAGCTGTTTTTT. V and J are TRBV9 and TRBJ2-2; 8 nucleotides agree with TRBD1. CDR1 and CDR2 from the germline V gene are SGDLS and YYNGEE. V lost 1 base to trimming and J lost 7 bases; unmatched junction nucleotides: 6. The CDR3 length is 15 residues.

There are a few counts of this clone. The chain carries TRBV10-1 and TRBJ2-2; D might be TRBD2 (6 bases). Deletions cut 4 bases from V and 6 bases from J, with 9 bases between. The CDR3 is 13 residues long. Germline V lookup: CDR1 WNHNN, CDR2 SYGVQD (reference sequence). This CDR3 is CASSAGEAGELFF. CDR3 DNA: TGCGCCAGCAGTGCGGGAGAGGCCGGGGAGCTGTTTTTT.

V gene TRBV27 combines with J gene TRBJ2-3; a weak D match, TRBD1 (6 bases). V was cut by 6 bases and J by 0 bases, with 19 bases left in between. Germline V gene sequence: CDR1 MNHEY, CDR2 SMNVEV (reference sequence). This CDR3 spans 17 amino acids. In DNA, the CDR3 is TGTGCCAGCAGCCGGGACATTATCCCCACTAGCACAGATACGCAGTATTTT. Encoded protein: CASSRDIIPTSTDTQYF.

The chain uses TRBV5-6 and TRBJ2-1; the match to TRBD2 covers 7 bases. Germline CDR1 SGHDT, CDR2 YYEEEE. The CDR3 contains 17 residues. V dropped 1 base and J dropped 3; count of bases not matched to a gene: 10. The CDR3 nucleotides read TGTGCCAGCAGCTTGAGACGGGCTAGCGGTGACTACAATGAGCAGTTCTTC. Protein sequence: CASSLRRASGDYNEQFF.

The rearrangement uses TRBV13 and TRBJ2-3, with D hard to call. V lost 8 bases and J 3 bases, leaving 12 bases between the germline ends. The CDR3 runs 13 residues. CDR1 is PRHDT and CDR2 is FYEKMQ in the germline V gene (reference sequence). CDR3: CASAGAATDTQYF. For the CDR3, the DNA is TGTGCCAGCGCCGGCGCGGCAACAGATACGCAGTATTTT.

DNA for the CDR3: TGTGCCAGCAGTTTTACGGCTGGGATACTAGTTTCCGGGGAGCTGTTTTTT. Amino acid sequence: CASSFTAGILVSGELFF. The gene calls are TRBV2 and TRBJ2-2; a weak D match, TRBD2 (5 bases). Germline values: CDR1 SNHLY, CDR2 FYNNEI. Trimming removed 5 bases at V and 6 bases at J, with 22 bases between. The CDR3 loop spans 17 amino acids.

The rearrangement joins TRBV5-4 to TRBJ2-2; 8 bases are shared with TRBD2. CDR3 size: 18 residues. J gave up 1 base and V 0 bases, and 8 bases lay outside the gene matches. The germline gives CDR1 SGHNT, CDR2 YYREEE (reference sequence). In nucleotides, the CDR3 is TGTGCCAGCAGCTTGGCCAGGTCTAGCGGGCGGAACACCGGGGAGCTGTTTTTT. Its protein is CASSLARSSGRNTGELFF.

V gene TRBV7-9 combines with J gene TRBJ2-7; tentative D call: TRBD1 (9 bases). The germline V gene has CDR1 SEHNR and CDR2 FQNEAQ (reference sequence). This CDR3 spans 17 amino acids. Trimming left V 4 bases short and J 5 bases short, with 24 bases between. CDR3 amino acids: CASSSLIAGQGVHEQYF. For the CDR3, the DNA is TGTGCCAGCAGCTCATTAATAGCGGGACAGGGTGTACACGAGCAGTACTTC.

The chain employs TRBV13 and TRBJ2-7; the match to TRBD2 covers 13 bases. V gave up 5 bases and J gave up 6 bases; unmatched junction bases: 4. This CDR3 is built from 14 residues. The germline V gene has CDR1 PRHDT and CDR2 FYEKMQ (reference sequence). The CDR3 is CASSEGLAGTEQYF. CDR3 in DNA: TGTGCCAGCAGCGAGGGACTAGCGGGAACCGAGCAGTACTTC. The whole variable domain, remainder taken from reference TRBV13 and TRBJ2-7, is AAGVIQSPRHLIKEKRETATLKCYPIPRHDTVYWYQQGPGQDPQFLISFYEKMQSDKGSIPDRFSAQQFSDYHSELNMSSLELGDSALYFCASSEGLAGTEQYFGPGTRLTVT.

This chain links TRBV27 with TRBJ2-1; TRBD1 aligns across 7 bases. Trimming removed 4 bases from V and 3 bases from J; junction bases left unmatched: 0. Germline V CDR1 and CDR2: MNHEY, SMNVEV (reference sequence). The CDR3 loop spans 13 amino acids. The CDR3 DNA reads as TGTGCCAGCAGTTGGACAGGCTACAATGAGCAGTTCTTC. It specifies CASSWTGYNEQFF.